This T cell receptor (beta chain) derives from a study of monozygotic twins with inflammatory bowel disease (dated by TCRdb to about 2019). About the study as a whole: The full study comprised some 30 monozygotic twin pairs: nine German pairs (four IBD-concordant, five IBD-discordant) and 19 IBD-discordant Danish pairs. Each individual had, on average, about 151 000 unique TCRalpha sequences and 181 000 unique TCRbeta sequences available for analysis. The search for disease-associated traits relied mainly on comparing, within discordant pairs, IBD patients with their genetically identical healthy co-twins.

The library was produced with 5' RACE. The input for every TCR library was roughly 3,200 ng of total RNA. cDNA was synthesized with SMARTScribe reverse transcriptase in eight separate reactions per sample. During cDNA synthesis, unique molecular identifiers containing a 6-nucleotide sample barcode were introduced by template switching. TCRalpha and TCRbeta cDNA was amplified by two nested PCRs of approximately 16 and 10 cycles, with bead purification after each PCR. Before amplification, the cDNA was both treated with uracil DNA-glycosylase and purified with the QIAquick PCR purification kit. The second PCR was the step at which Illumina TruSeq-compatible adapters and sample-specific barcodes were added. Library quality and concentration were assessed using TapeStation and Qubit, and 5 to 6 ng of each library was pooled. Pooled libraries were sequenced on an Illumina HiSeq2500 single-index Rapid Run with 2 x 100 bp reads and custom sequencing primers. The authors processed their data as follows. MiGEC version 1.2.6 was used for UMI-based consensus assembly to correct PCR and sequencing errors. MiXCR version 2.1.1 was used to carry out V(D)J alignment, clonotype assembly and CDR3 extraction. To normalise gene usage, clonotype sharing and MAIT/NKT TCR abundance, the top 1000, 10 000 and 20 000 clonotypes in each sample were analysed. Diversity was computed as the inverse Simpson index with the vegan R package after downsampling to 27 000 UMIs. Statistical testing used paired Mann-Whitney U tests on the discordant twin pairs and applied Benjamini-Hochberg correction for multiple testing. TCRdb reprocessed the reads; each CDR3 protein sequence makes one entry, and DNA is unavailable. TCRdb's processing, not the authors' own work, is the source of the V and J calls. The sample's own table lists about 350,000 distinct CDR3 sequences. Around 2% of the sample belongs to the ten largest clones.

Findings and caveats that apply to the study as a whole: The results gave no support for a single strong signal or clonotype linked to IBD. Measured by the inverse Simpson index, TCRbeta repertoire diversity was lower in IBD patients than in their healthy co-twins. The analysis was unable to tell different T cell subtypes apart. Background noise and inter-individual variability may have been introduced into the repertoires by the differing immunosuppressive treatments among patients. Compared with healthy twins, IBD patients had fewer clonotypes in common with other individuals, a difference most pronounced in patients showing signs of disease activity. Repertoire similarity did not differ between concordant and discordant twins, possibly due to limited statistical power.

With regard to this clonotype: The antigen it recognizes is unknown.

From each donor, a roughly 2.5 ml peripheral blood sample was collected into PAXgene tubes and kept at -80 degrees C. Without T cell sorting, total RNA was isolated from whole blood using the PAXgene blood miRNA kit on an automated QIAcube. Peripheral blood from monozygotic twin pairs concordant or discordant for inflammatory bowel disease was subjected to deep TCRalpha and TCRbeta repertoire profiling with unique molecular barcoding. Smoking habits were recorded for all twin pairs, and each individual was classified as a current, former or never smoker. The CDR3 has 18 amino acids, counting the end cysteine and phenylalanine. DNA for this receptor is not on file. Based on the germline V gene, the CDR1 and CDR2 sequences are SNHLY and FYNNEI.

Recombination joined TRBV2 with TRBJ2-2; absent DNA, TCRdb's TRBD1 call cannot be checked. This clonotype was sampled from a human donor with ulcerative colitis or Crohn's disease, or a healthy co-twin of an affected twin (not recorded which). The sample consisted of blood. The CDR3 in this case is CASSEFLRGQGNTGELFF.